A selection of T cell receptor beta chains follows, all from one sample in a study of blood T cell repertoires in COVID-19. This table comes from immunoSEQ multiplex PCR, and its TCRdb copy is limited to in-frame clones, with some not included. The profile shows about 93,000 clones, 85% to 90% of them singletons. Sequencing was carried out using peripheral blood. The receptors were sampled from a human donor with active COVID-19. The donor label of this sample is uncertain. Each CDR3 is given with its conserved first and last residue. The D gene is left open where the match is weak. Clone size is stated in some rows and not others, as once, few, many or a class when expanded.

V gene	clone size	J gene	D gene	CDR3 DNA	CDR3 protein
TRBV5-6	NA	TRBJ2-7	NA	TGTGCCAGCAGCTTTAGCTCCTACGAGCAGTACTTC	CASSFSSYEQYF
TRBV6-5	NA	TRBJ1-1	TRBD1	TGTGCCAGCAGCCGCGACAGGGTGAACACTGAAGCTTTCTTT	CASSRDRVNTEAFF
TRBV27	NA	TRBJ1-2	NA	TGTGCCAGCAGTCCCTTGGGGGGTTATGGCTACACCTTC	CASSPLGGYGYTF
TRBV7-2	NA	TRBJ2-1	TRBD2	TGTGCCAGCAGCTTCCTCGGTAGCGGGGGTCAAGAGCAGTTCTTC	CASSFLGSGGQEQFF
TRBV10-3	NA	TRBJ2-7	TRBD1	TGTGCCCTCTCAGGGGGCTGGGACTACGAGCAGTACTTC	CALSGGWDYEQYF
TRBV7-2	NA	TRBJ1-1	TRBD1	TGTGCCAGCAGCTTAATCACAGGGGGTGTTTTGAACACTGAAGCTTTCTTT	CASSLITGGVLNTEAFF
TRBV4-3	NA	TRBJ2-2	NA	TGCGCCAGCAGCCAGAAGGCGGGCGGGGAGCTGTTTTTT	CASSQKAGGELFF
TRBV6-2/TRBV6-3	NA	TRBJ2-7	TRBD1	TGTGCCAGCAGTCGGGACAGGGGCGCCTACGAGCAGTACTTC	CASSRDRGAYEQYF
TRBV5-6	medium-sized	TRBJ1-4	NA	TGTGCCAGCAGCTTGTTTAGTCCCCGTAATGAAAAACTGTTTTTT	CASSLFSPRNEKLFF
TRBV28	NA	TRBJ2-3	NA	TGTGCCAGCACTCCTCCGCGAGGGCCTATTAACACAGATACGCAGTATTTT	CASTPPRGPINTDTQYF
TRBV12-5	NA	TRBJ1-2	NA	TGTGCTAGTGGTTTGGGGTTAGAGCTAGAGTATGGCTACACCTTC	CASGLGLELEYGYTF
TRBV6-5	NA	TRBJ1-3	TRBD1	TGTGCCAGCAGACCCCCGACAGGGGCTGGAAACACCATATATTTT	CASRPPTGAGNTIYF
TRBV7-6	NA	TRBJ1-1	TRBD1	TGTGCCAGCAGCGAATACGGGACAGGGGGTGAAGCTTTCTTT	CASSEYGTGGEAFF
TRBV28	NA	TRBJ2-1	NA	TGTGCCACCGTTGCCGCCGGCTACAATGAGCAGTTCTTC	CATVAAGYNEQFF
TRBV4-3	NA	TRBJ1-6	TRBD1	TGCGCCAGCATGGCCGGGACAGCCAATTCACCCCTCCACTTT	CASMAGTANSPLHF
TRBV6-2/TRBV6-3	once	TRBJ1-5	TRBD1	TGTGCCAGCAGTCGTCAGGACAGGGGATTATATCAGCCCCAGCATTTT	CASSRQDRGLYQPQHF
TRBV13	NA	TRBJ2-1	TRBD1	TGTGCCAGCAGAAAACCGGGACAGGGTTCCAATGAGCAGTTCTTC	CASRKPGQGSNEQFF